The 14 T cell receptor beta chains in this list originate from one sample, sequenced in a study of immune cell composition in non-small cell lung cancer. Using immunoSEQ multiplex PCR, the repertoire was profiled, and TCRdb retains in-frame clones only, with some absent. Among 5,600 or so clones, roughly 73% were seen once, and the ten largest hold 6% to 9.5%. The sample taken for sequencing was lung tumor tissue. The receptors here all came from a human donor with non-small cell lung cancer.

J is TRBJ1-1 and V is TRBV4-3, with D unresolved. Deletions cut 0 bases from V and 7 bases from J, with 15 bases between. The CDR3 is 15 residues long. Germline V lookup: CDR1 LGHNA, CDR2 YSLEER. The CDR3 DNA sequence: TGCGCCAGCAGCCAAGACTACGGGAACGCCATTGAAGCTTTCTTT. Translation: CASSQDYGNAIEAFF.

This sequence joins TRBV4-1 and TRBJ2-7; the match to TRBD1 covers 9 bases. Germline values: CDR1 MGHRA, CDR2 YSYEKL. Trimming cost V 4 bases and J 4 bases; bases outside gene matches: 8. This CDR3 contains 15 residues. As DNA, the CDR3 is TGCGCCAGCAGCCCCCCCTACGGACAGGGGTACGAGCAGTACTTC. Translating gives CASSPPYGQGYEQYF.

J is TRBJ1-6 and V is TRBV5-1; 8 bases line up with TRBD1. The V gene end was trimmed by 3 bases and the J gene end by 5 bases; junction bases not matched to a gene: 4. Germline V gene data show CDR1 as SGHRS and CDR2 as YFSETQ. The CDR3 has 15 residues. The CDR3: CASSSRTGNNSPLHF. In DNA form, the CDR3 reads TGCGCCAGCAGCTCCCGGACAGGGAATAATTCACCCCTCCACTTT.

This clone was seen a few times. The chain is built from TRBV14 and TRBJ2-7; 7 nucleotides line up with TRBD1. Germline V gene data show CDR1 as SGHDN and CDR2 as FVKESK. V gave up 3 bases and J gave up 3 bases; unmatched junction bases: 5. CDR3 length: 14 amino acids. The CDR3 sequence is CASSQAGGYYEQYF. CDR3 DNA sequence: TGTGCCAGCAGCCAGGCAGGGGGTTACTACGAGCAGTACTTC.

The chain recombines TRBV5-1 with TRBJ2-7; 10 bases fit TRBD1. The V gene end was trimmed by 3 bases and the J gene end by 7 bases; junction bases not matched to a gene: 10. CDR1 and CDR2 from the germline V gene are SGHRS and YFSETQ. CDR3 size: 15 residues. The CDR3 region has the DNA TGCGCCAGCAGCTGGACCGGGACAGGGGAGAATGAGCAGTACTTC. Its protein product is CASSWTGTGENEQYF.

This clone was counted once. The rearrangement links TRBV30 to TRBJ1-3, with TRBD1 as a possible D gene (5 bases). The CDR3 is 17 amino acids. Trimming removed 3 bases at V and 0 bases at J, with 18 bases between. Germline assignment: CDR1 GTSNPN and CDR2 SVGIG (reference sequence). The CDR3: CAWRHHAGLHSGNTIYF. CDR3 DNA: TGTGCCTGGAGACATCATGCAGGGCTCCACTCTGGAAACACCATATATTTT.

The V gene is TRBV27, the J gene TRBJ2-5; 7 bases are a match to TRBD2. The closer fit of TRBJ2-7 to the DNA end suggests the J call may be wrong. The CDR3 runs 14 residues. CDR1 and CDR2 (germline): MNHEY, SMNVEV (reference sequence). The CDR3 nucleotides read TGTGCCAGCAGTTTGGGAGGGGAAGTGGACGAGCAGTACTTC. This codes for CASSLGGEVDEQYF.

The chain recombines TRBV7-9 with TRBJ2-6; D is undetermined. CDR3 length equals 12 residues. V gave up 6 bases and J gave up 6 bases, with 6 bases separating them. From germline, CDR1 is SEHNR and CDR2 FQNEAQ (reference sequence). CDR3 sequence reads: CASRAEANVLTF. Written as DNA, the CDR3 is TGTGCCAGCAGGGCGGAGGCCAACGTCCTGACTTTC.

This chain links TRBV27 with TRBJ1-6; D is uncertain. This CDR3 has 13 amino acids. CDR1 is MNHEY and CDR2 is SMNVEV in the germline V gene (reference sequence). V lost 2 bases and J 8 bases, leaving 7 bases between the germline ends. CDR3 nucleotides: TGTGCCAGCAGTTTAGGGAGTTATTCACCCCTCCACTTT. Its translation: CASSLGSYSPLHF.

V usage is TRBV15 and J usage is TRBJ1-2, with D possibly being TRBD1 (6 bases). CDR3 size: 15 residues. V was shortened by 1 base and J by 4 bases, with 13 bases between the two germline ends. The V gene's germline CDR1 is LNHNV and CDR2 YYDKDF (reference sequence). DNA for the CDR3: TGTGCCACCAGCAGAGGGGGGATAGGGGGCTATGGCTACACCTTC. This translates into CATSRGGIGGYGYTF.

The chain has TRBV27 and TRBJ2-2; TRBD2 aligns across 8 bases. In germline, CDR1 is MNHEY, CDR2 SMNVEV (reference sequence). V gave up 3 bases and J gave up 6 bases; unmatched junction bases: 3. The CDR3 is 14 amino acids. The CDR3 sequence: CASSLAAGAGELFF. The CDR3 nucleotides read TGTGCCAGCAGTTTGGCAGCGGGAGCCGGGGAGCTGTTTTTT.

The V and J genes are TRBV7-9 and TRBJ1-1; D possibly corresponds to TRBD1 (6 bases). The length of the CDR3 is 19 residues. The V end lost 7 bases, the J end lost 3 bases, and 30 bases lay between the germline ends. In germline, CDR1 is SEHNR, CDR2 FQNEAQ (reference sequence). The CDR3 here is CASTQQGGRRFHWDTEAFF. CDR3 coding DNA: TGTGCCAGCACCCAACAGGGTGGCAGGAGGTTCCATTGGGACACTGAAGCTTTCTTT. Using reference TRBV7-9 and TRBJ1-1 for the parts outside the CDR3, the full variable domain is DTGVSQNPRHKITKRGQNVTFRCDPISEHNRLYWYRQTLGQGPEFLTYFQNEAQLEKSRLLSDRFSAERPKGSFSTLEIQRTEQGDSAMYLCASTQQGGRRFHWDTEAFFGQGTRLTVV.

V usage is TRBV4-1 and J usage is TRBJ1-2, with D possibly matching TRBD1 (5 bases). There are 15 residues in the CDR3. Germline V CDR1 and CDR2: MGHRA, YSYEKL. With 4 bases removed from V and 8 bases from J, the gap between germline ends came to 20 bases. The CDR3 coding sequence is TGCGCCAGCAGCCTCACTCAGGGTACCTTTGGGGGCTACACCTTC. Its translation: CASSLTQGTFGGYTF.

The chain joins TRBV15 to TRBJ2-5; D is undetermined. V was trimmed by 2 bases and J by 6 bases, leaving 16 bases between them. Germline V gene data show CDR1 as LNHNV and CDR2 as YYDKDF (reference sequence). The CDR3 totals 15 residues. This chain's CDR3 is CATSRYDGGEQTQYF. The CDR3 DNA is TGTGCCACCAGCAGATACGACGGTGGAGAGCAGACCCAGTACTTC. The complete variable domain, with remaining parts taken from reference TRBV15 and TRBJ2-5, reads DAMVIQNPRYQVTQFGKPVTLSCSQTLNHNVMYWYQQKSSQAPKLLFHYYDKDFNNEADTPDNFQSRRPNTSFCFLDIRSPGLGDTAMYLCATSRYDGGEQTQYFGPGTRLLVL.